The clone carrying this T cell receptor (beta chain) was seen ten or more times. The antigen is undetermined. TCRdb itself ran the multiplex PCR reads through MiXCR, one entry per CDR3 protein. The sample holds about 130,000 distinct CDR3 sequences; less than 20% are singletons and the top ten take roughly 3.5%. Breast cancer patients provided tissue from their axillary draining lymph nodes. This specimen belongs to a study of breast tumors, draining lymph nodes, adjacent tissues. Study observations and caveats: Tumors had less TCR diversity than lymph nodes, more than nontumor tissue.

The clonotype was recovered from a female donor with breast cancer. Some clones in this sample may be carry-over from other donors' samples. Input material: axillary lymph node tissue.

The CDR3 loop reads CASSDYPTYEQYF. CDR3 coding DNA: TGCGCCAGCAGCGACTATCCTACCTACGAGCAGTACTTC. This chain connects TRBV10-1 to TRBJ2-7; TRBD2 is a possible D gene (5 bases). The germline V gene has CDR1 WNHNN and CDR2 SYGVQD (reference sequence). Trimming stripped 6 bases from V and 2 bases from J, with 11 bases between. The CDR3 totals 13 residues.